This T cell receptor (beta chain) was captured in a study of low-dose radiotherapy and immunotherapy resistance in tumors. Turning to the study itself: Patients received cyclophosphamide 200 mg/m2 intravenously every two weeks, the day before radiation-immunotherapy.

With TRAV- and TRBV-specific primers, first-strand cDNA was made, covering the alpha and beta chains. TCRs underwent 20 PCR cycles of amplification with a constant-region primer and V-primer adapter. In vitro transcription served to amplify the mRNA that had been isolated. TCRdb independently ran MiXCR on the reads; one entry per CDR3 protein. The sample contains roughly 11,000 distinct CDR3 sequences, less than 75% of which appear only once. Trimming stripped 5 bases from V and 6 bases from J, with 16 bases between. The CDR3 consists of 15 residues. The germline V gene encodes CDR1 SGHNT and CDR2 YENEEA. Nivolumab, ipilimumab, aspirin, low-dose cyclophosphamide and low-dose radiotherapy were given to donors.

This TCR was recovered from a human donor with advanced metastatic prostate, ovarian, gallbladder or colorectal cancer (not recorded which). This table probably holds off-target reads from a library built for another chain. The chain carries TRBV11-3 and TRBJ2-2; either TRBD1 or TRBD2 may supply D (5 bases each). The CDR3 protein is CASSVRDPGAGELFF. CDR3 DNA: TGTGCCAGCAGCGTCCGGGACCCCGGGGCCGGGGAGCTGTTTTTT. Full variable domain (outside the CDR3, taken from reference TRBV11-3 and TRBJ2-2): EAGVVQSPRYKIIEKKQPVAFWCNPISGHNTLYWYLQNLGQGPELLIRYENEEAVDDSQLPKDRFSAERLKGVDSTLKIQPAELGDSAVYLCASSVRDPGAGELFFGEGSRLTVL.